The 18 T cell receptor beta chains below all came from one sample that was sequenced in a study of T cell responses to AZD1222 COVID-19 vaccine. Some clones are missing from TCRdb's copy, which holds only in-frame ones; the method was immunoSEQ multiplex PCR. The data hold around 100,000 clones, with 85% observed a single time. The input for sequencing was peripheral blood, taken 28 days after the second AZD1222 dose. The origin of the receptors is an adult who received the AZD1222 COVID-19 vaccine.

This sequence joins TRBV5-4 and TRBJ1-2; D is ambiguous. Trimming shortened V by 0 bases and J by 0 bases, and 9 bases separated the two germline ends. Germline V gives CDR1 SGHNT, CDR2 YYREEE (reference sequence). The CDR3 runs to 15 residues. CDR3 nucleotide sequence: TGTGCCAGCAGCTTGGTTGGGCCAGCTAACTATGGCTACACCTTC. This sequence encodes CASSLVGPANYGYTF.

A single count supports this clone. The chain uses TRBV11-2 and TRBJ2-7; possibly TRBD1 or TRBD2 for D (5 bases each). This CDR3 contains 13 residues. CDR1 SGHAT and CDR2 FQNNGV come from the germline V gene. V shed 4 bases and J shed 2 bases, with 9 bases lying between them. CDR3 sequence: CASSWKGPYEQYF. In DNA form, the CDR3 reads TGTGCCAGCAGCTGGAAGGGACCCTACGAGCAGTACTTC.

The V call is TRBV7-6, the J call TRBJ2-1; D possibly corresponds to TRBD2 (5 bases). The CDR3 covers 14 residues. CDR1 is SGHVS and CDR2 is FNYEAQ in the germline V gene. The V end lost 5 bases, the J end lost 2 bases, and 10 bases lay between the germline ends. The CDR3, as DNA: TGTGCCAGCAGCCCCAGCGGAACCTACAATGAGCAGTTCTTC. As protein: CASSPSGTYNEQFF.

J is TRBJ2-7 and V is TRBV19; TRBD2 aligns across 10 bases. The trim removed 1 base at V and 3 bases at J, leaving 6 bases unmatched. The CDR3 totals 16 residues. Germline CDR1 is LNHDA and CDR2 is SQIVND (reference sequence). CDR3 sequence: CASSIGDSGGIYEQYF. The CDR3 region has the DNA TGTGCCAGTAGTATAGGGGATAGCGGGGGGATCTACGAGCAGTACTTC.

The rearrangement joins TRBV2 to TRBJ2-4; 7 bases match TRBD1. The trim removed 7 bases at V and 7 bases at J, leaving 10 bases unmatched. The CDR3 totals 14 residues. Looked up from germline, CDR1 is SNHLY and CDR2 is FYNNEI. The CDR3 DNA reads as TGTGCCAGCAATAGACAGGGCGGGTTGAACATTCAGTACTTC. Its protein product is CASNRQGGLNIQYF.

CDR3 nucleotide sequence: TGTGCCAGCAGCGACAGTATCTCCAGGGGGAAAGACTATGGCTACACCTTC. Its protein product is CASSDSISRGKDYGYTF. The gene calls are TRBV9 and TRBJ1-2; 7 bases are a match to TRBD1. CDR3 length: 17 residues. Germline loops: CDR1 SGDLS, CDR2 YYNGEE. V gave up 3 bases and J gave up 3 bases; unmatched junction bases: 14.

J is TRBJ1-2 and V is TRBV5-1, with D perhaps TRBD1 (5 bases). Trimming pared 5 bases from V and 8 bases from J, leaving 25 bases between. This CDR3 region has 16 residues. Germline lookup yields CDR1 SGHRS and CDR2 YFSETQ. The chain's CDR3 is CASRPSMQGAPRGYTF. The CDR3 coding sequence is TGCGCCAGCAGGCCGTCGATGCAAGGGGCTCCCCGGGGCTACACCTTC.

V gene TRBV7-8 combines with J gene TRBJ2-7; D is ambiguous. V dropped 2 bases and J dropped 7 bases, with 12 bases sitting between them. Germline V gene sequence: CDR1 SGHVS, CDR2 FQNEAQ. This CDR3 contains 13 residues. CDR3 sequence reads: CASSLRPVGEQYF. The CDR3, as DNA: TGTGCCAGCAGCTTACGGCCCGTGGGGGAGCAGTACTTC.

The V call is TRBV11-2, the J call TRBJ2-7; D might be TRBD1 (6 bases). V was shortened by 6 bases and J by 2 bases, with 14 bases between the two germline ends. In germline, CDR1 is SGHAT, CDR2 FQNNGV. This CDR3 is built from 14 residues. The chain's CDR3 is CASRDRVTTYEQYF. As DNA, the CDR3 is TGTGCCAGCAGGGACAGAGTTACGACCTACGAGCAGTACTTC.

This chain connects TRBV9 to TRBJ1-4; D unclear. Between the trimmed V and J ends, which lost 7 bases and 7 bases, there was a span of 8 bases. Germline lookup yields CDR1 SGDLS and CDR2 YYNGEE. CDR3 length equals 11 residues. DNA of the CDR3: TGTGCCAGCCTGGTCGGTGAAAAACTGTTTTTT. Translation gives CASLVGEKLFF.

The chain recombines TRBV19 with TRBJ1-1; D unresolved. The CDR3 is made up of 11 amino acids. V was cut by 9 bases and J by 4 bases, with 9 bases left in between. CDR1 is LNHDA and CDR2 is SQIVND in the germline V gene (reference sequence). CDR3 sequence: CASNRGTEAFF. The CDR3 bases are TGTGCCAGCAACAGAGGCACTGAAGCTTTCTTT.

This clone was detected a few times. The chain links TRBV5-6 to TRBJ1-6; 8 bases are a match to TRBD1. J lost 7 bases, V lost 1 base, and 13 bases had no gene match. The CDR3 extends over 18 amino acids. The germline V gene encodes CDR1 SGHDT and CDR2 YYEEEE. The CDR3 bases are TGTGCCAGCAGCTTGTGGGTTTGGGGGACAGGCCTCAATTCACCCCTCCACTTT. It specifies CASSLWVWGTGLNSPLHF.

This chain connects TRBV18 to TRBJ2-3; D remains unclear. CDR1 is KGHSH and CDR2 is LQKENI in the germline V gene. This CDR3 has 11 residues. V lost 3 bases and J lost 5, with 3 bases in between. CDR3 sequence reads: CASSPLDTQYF. In DNA form, the CDR3 reads TGTGCCAGCTCACCCCTAGATACGCAGTATTTT.

The chain employs TRBV18 and TRBJ2-7, with D perhaps matching TRBD1 or TRBD2 (6 bases each). The CDR3 length is 16 residues. From germline, CDR1 is KGHSH and CDR2 LQKENI. V lost 3 bases, J lost 1 base, and 16 bases lay in between. In nucleotides, the CDR3 is TGTGCCAGCTCACCCCAGGGGAAGGGGGGTTCCTACGAGCAGTACTTC. Translating it yields CASSPQGKGGSYEQYF. Full variable domain (remainder filled in from reference TRBV18 and TRBJ2-7): NAGVMQNPRHLVRRRGQEARLRCSPMKGHSHVYWYRQLPEEGLKFMVYLQKENIIDESGMPKERFSAEFPKEGPSILRIQQVVRGDSAAYFCASSPQGKGGSYEQYFGPGTRLTVT.

The chain is built from TRBV4-2 and TRBJ2-6, with no clear D. The CDR3 contains 14 residues. CDR1 is LGHNA and CDR2 is YNFKEQ in the germline V gene. Trimming took off 3 bases at V and 12 bases at J, with 15 bases between the two ends. The CDR3 DNA follows: TGTGCCAGCAGCCACAGGCAGGTCCAAGGCGTCCTGACTTTC. Translating gives CASSHRQVQGVLTF.

The chain employs TRBV7-2 and TRBJ2-5; TRBD1 might be the D (6 bases). The CDR3 loop spans 15 amino acids. The germline V gene encodes CDR1 SGHTA and CDR2 FQGNSA. With 3 bases removed from V and 5 bases from J, the gap between germline ends came to 16 bases. CDR3 sequence: CASSLLGAMRETQYF. The CDR3 DNA reads as TGTGCCAGCAGCTTGCTGGGGGCGATGAGGGAGACCCAGTACTTC. The full variable domain, completed using reference TRBV7-2 and TRBJ2-5, is GAGVSQSPSNKVTEKGKDVELRCDPISGHTALYWYRQSLGQGLEFLIYFQGNSAPDKSGLPSDRFSAERTGGSVSTLTIQRTQQEDSAVYLCASSLLGAMRETQYFGPGTRLLVL.

This chain uses TRBV4-3 with TRBJ2-2; D call uncertain. Trimming cost V 3 bases and J 1 base, with 6 bases left between them. CDR3 length equals 14 residues. Germline loops: CDR1 LGHNA, CDR2 YSLEER. This chain's CDR3 is CASSHRENTGELFF. The CDR3 DNA sequence: TGCGCCAGCAGCCATAGAGAGAACACCGGGGAGCTGTTTTTT.

The rearrangement links TRBV7-2 to TRBJ2-7; 7 nucleotides line up with TRBD2. Germline CDR1 is SGHTA and CDR2 is FQGNSA. The CDR3 length is 15 residues. The ends lost 1 base at V and 2 bases at J; junction bases unmatched: 5. The CDR3 here is CASSLGLAETYEQYF. The CDR3 region has the DNA TGTGCCAGCAGCTTAGGGCTAGCGGAAACCTACGAGCAGTACTTC.